The T cell receptor beta chain described here comes from a study of blood T cell repertoires in COVID-19. The CDR3 length is 16 residues. Germline V gene data show CDR1 as SNHLY and CDR2 as FYNNEI. Trimming cost V 0 bases and J 7 bases, with 17 bases left between them. Someone with COVID-19 had been met by exposed participants within 2 weeks before study entry. Sequencing was performed with immunoSEQ multiplex PCR; in TCRdb, only in-frame clones are kept and a portion is missing. This table has about 180,000 clones, 80% appearing once. This clone was seen only a few times. The chain links TRBV2 to TRBJ2-3; no clear D. Input material: PBMCs or T cells enriched from blood (not recorded which). The TCR comes from a man in his sixties who had been exposed to COVID-19. As DNA, the CDR3 is TGTGCCAGCAGTGAAGCATCCATTCCCTTCCTAAATACGCAGTATTTT. It is translated as CASSEASIPFLNTQYF. The whole variable domain, remainder taken from reference TRBV2 and TRBJ2-3, is EPEVTQTPSHQVTQMGQEVILRCVPISNHLYFYWYRQILGQKVEFLVSFYNNEISEKSEIFDDQFSVERPDGSNFTLKIRSTKLEDSAMYFCASSEASIPFLNTQYFGPGTRLTVL.